This TCR beta chain derives from a study of T-cell reconstitution after alpha-beta-depleted transplantation in children. Study findings and constraints: Reportedly, roughly two months post-transplant, alpha-beta T cells arose from several hundred expanded graft clones. Some patients showed high day-60 TCRbeta diversity, which derived from surviving recipient T cells and thymic progenitors. Counts and diversity of T cells one year after transplant came mostly from newly produced T cells.

The CDR3 has 18 residues. This clonotype has at least ten counts. No antigen is known for it. Preparing the TCRbeta library involved the use of unique molecular identifiers. One entry per CDR3 protein results from TCRdb running MiXCR on the PCR reads. Of 190,000 or so distinct CDR3 sequences listed, 6.3% are singletons. The starting material was PBMCs, obtained before TCRalphabeta/CD19-depleted stem cell transplant. The receptor was derived from a girl in the first two years of life with combined immunodeficiency, due to receive a stem cell transplant. The chain couples TRBV21-1 to TRBJ2-7; TRBD1, the table's D call, was not compared with the DNA. TRBV21-1 is designated a pseudogene. Here the CDR3 DNA reads TGTGCCAGCAGCAAACGACCGCTTATGGCGGGAAAGGTCTACGAGCAGTACTTC. It codes for CASSKRPLMAGKVYEQYF.